This paragraph reports one TCR beta chain. Repertoires were generated with immunoSEQ multiplex PCR, while TCRdb's copy carries only in-frame clones and drops some. The table has 55,000 to 80,000 clones, approximately 86% seen once; the top ten hold approximately 15%. This sample was included in a study of PD-L1 blockade in urothelial cancer. Whole-study context: Samples came from 3 weeks, at the second dose, and 6 weeks into treatment.

Germline values: CDR1 LNHNV, CDR2 YYDKDF (reference sequence). V gave up 1 base and J gave up 5 bases; unmatched junction bases: 8. The CDR3 totals 16 residues. Time point of the sample: pretreatment peripheral blood. The sequenced sample was PBMCs, obtained around atezolizumab (anti-PD-L1) treatment. The TCR was taken from a man in his sixties with urothelial cancer. The rearrangement joins TRBV15 to TRBJ2-5, with TRBD1 matching 9 bases. CDR3 sequence reads: CATSRGQGGNWETQYF. In DNA form, the CDR3 reads TGTGCCACCAGCAGAGGACAGGGGGGAAACTGGGAGACCCAGTACTTC.